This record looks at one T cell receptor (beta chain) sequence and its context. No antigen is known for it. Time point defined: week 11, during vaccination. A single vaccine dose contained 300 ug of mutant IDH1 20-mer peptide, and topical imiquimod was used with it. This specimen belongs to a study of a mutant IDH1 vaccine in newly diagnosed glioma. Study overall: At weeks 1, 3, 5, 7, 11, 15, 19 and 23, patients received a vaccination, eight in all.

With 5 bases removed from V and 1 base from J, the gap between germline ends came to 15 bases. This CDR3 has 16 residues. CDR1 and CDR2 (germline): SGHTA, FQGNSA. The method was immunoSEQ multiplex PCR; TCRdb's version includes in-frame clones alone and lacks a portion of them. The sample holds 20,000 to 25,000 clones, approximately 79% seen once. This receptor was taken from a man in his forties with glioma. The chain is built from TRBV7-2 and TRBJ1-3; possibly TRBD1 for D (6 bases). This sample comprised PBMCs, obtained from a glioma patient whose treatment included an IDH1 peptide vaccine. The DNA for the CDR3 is TGTGCCAGCAGCATATCAGGACAGCGTTCTGGAAACACCATATATTTT. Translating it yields CASSISGQRSGNTIYF.